The clone carrying this T cell receptor beta chain was recorded at least ten times. Coverage ceases 3 residues before the CDR3 finishes, and the germline J gene fills in the end. The source of the sample is a study of T cell clonality in common variable immunodeficiency. Sequenced by immunoSEQ multiplex PCR; TCRdb stores in-frame clones only, minus some. The sample has roughly 42,000 clones, none seen only once. The junction had 9 bases not matched to a gene; V was cut back by 1 base and J by 9 bases. The germline V gene encodes CDR1 DFQATT and CDR2 SNEGSKA (reference sequence). The CDR3 has 14 amino acids.

The chain has TRBV20-1 and TRBJ2-1, with 7 bases aligning to TRBD2. The TCR sequence derives from a person between 18 and 70 years old in good health. The sample consisted of peripheral blood mononuclear cells. This CDR3 is CSARARRESGEQFF. Incomplete CDR3 DNA: TGCAGTGCTAGAGCGCGGCGGGAGAGCGGTGAG.